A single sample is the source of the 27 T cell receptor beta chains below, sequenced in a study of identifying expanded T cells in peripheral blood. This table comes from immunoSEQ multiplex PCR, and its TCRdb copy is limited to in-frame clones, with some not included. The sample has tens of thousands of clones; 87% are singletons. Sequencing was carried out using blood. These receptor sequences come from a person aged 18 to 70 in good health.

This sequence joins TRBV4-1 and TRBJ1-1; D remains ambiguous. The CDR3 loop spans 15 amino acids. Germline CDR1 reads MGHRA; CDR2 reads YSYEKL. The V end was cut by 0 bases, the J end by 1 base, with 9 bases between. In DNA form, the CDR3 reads TGCGCCAGCAGCCAAGAAAAACGGGGGAACACTGAAGCTTTCTTT. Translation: CASSQEKRGNTEAFF.

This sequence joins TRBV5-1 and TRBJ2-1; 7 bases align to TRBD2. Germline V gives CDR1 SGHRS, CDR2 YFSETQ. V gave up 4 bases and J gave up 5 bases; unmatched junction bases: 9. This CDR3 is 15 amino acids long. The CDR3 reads CASSETSRSNNEQFF. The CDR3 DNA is TGCGCCAGCAGCGAGACTAGCCGAAGTAACAATGAGCAGTTCTTC.

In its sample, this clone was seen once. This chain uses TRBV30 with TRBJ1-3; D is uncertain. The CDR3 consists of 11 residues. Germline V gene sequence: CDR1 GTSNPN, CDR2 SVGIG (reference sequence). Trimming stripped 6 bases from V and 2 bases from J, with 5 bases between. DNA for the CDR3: TGTGCCTGTCCGACTGGAAACACCATATATTTT. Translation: CACPTGNTIYF.

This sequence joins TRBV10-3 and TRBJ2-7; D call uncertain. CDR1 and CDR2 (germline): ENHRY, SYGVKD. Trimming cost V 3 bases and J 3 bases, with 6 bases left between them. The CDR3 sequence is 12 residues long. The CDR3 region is CAISEIHYEQYF. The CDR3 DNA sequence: TGTGCCATCAGTGAAATACACTACGAGCAGTACTTC.

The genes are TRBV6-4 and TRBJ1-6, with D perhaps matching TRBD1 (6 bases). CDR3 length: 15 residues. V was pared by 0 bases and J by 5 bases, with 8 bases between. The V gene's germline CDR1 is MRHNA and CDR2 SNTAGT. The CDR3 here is CASSDSKGDNSPLHF. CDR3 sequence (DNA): TGTGCCAGCAGTGACTCGAAGGGGGATAATTCACCCCTCCACTTT.

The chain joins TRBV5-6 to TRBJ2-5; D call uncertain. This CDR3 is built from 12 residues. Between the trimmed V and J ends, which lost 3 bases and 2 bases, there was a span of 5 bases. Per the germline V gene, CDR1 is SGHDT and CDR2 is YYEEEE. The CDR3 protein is CASSYTQETQYF. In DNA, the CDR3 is TGTGCCAGCAGCTACACGCAAGAGACCCAGTACTTC.

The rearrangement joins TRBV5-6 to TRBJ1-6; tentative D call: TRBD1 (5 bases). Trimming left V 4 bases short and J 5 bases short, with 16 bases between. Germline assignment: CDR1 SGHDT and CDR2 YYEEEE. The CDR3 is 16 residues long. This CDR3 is CASSPRGGEDNSPLHF. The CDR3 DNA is TGTGCCAGCAGCCCTCGGGGAGGGGAAGATAATTCACCCCTCCACTTT.

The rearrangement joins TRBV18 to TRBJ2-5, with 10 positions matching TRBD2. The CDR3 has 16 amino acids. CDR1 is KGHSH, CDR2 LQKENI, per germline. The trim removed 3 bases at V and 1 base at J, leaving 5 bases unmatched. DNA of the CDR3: TGTGCCAGCTCACCGGTTAGCGGGGGGATCCAAGAGACCCAGTACTTC. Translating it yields CASSPVSGGIQETQYF.

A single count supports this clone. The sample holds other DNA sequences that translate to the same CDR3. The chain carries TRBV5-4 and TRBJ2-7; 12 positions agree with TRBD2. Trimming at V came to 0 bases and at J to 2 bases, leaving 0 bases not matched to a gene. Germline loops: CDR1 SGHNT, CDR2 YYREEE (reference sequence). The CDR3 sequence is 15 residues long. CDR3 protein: CASSLGLAGAYEQYF. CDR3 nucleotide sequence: TGTGCCAGCAGCTTGGGACTAGCGGGGGCCTACGAGCAGTACTTC.

The CDR3 DNA follows: TGTGCCAGTAGGCCGGGGGTCGGGAGCGGCCACAATGAGCAGTTCTTC. Amino acid sequence: CASRPGVGSGHNEQFF. The chain employs TRBV19 and TRBJ2-1; a weak D match, TRBD2 (6 bases). The CDR3 runs to 16 residues. Between the trimmed V and J ends, which lost 6 bases and 5 bases, there was a span of 20 bases. Germline V lookup: CDR1 LNHDA, CDR2 SQIVND (reference sequence).

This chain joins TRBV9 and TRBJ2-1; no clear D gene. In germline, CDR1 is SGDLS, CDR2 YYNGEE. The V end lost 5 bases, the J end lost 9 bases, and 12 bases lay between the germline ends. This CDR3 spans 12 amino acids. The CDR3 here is CASSGVSAEQFF. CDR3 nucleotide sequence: TGTGCCAGCAGTGGAGTATCTGCTGAGCAGTTCTTC.

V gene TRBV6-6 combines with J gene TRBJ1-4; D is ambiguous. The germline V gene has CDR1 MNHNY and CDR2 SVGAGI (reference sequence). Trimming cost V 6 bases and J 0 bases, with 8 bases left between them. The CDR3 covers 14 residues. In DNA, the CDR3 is TGTGCCAGCAGGAGGGTTGCAACTAATGAAAAACTGTTTTTT. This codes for CASRRVATNEKLFF.

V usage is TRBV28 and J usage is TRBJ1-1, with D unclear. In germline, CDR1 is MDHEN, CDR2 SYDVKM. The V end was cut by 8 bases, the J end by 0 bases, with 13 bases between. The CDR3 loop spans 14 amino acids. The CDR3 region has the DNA TGTGCCAGCTACCCGACGGTGATGAACACTGAAGCTTTCTTT. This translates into CASYPTVMNTEAFF. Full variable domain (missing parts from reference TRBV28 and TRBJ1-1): DVKVTQSSRYLVKRTGEKVFLECVQDMDHENMFWYRQDPGLGLRLIYFSYDVKMKEKGDIPEGYSVSREKKERFSLILESASTNQTSMYLCASYPTVMNTEAFFGQGTRLTVV.

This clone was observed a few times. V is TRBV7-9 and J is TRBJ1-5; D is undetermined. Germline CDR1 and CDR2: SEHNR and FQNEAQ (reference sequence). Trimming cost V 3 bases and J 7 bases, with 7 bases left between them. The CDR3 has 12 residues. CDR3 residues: CASSFIGQPQHF. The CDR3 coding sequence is TGTGCCAGCAGCTTTATCGGGCAGCCCCAGCATTTT.

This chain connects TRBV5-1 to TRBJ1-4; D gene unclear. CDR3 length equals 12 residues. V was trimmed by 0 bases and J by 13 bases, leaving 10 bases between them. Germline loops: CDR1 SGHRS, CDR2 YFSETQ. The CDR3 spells CASSLEAGSLFF. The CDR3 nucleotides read TGCGCCAGCAGCTTGGAAGCGGGATCACTGTTTTTT.

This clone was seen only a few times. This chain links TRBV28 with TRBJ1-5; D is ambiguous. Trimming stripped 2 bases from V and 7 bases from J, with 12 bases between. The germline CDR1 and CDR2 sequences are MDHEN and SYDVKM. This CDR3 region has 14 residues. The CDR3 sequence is CASSLSELRQPQHF. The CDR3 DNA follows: TGTGCCAGCAGTTTAAGCGAGTTAAGACAGCCCCAGCATTTT.

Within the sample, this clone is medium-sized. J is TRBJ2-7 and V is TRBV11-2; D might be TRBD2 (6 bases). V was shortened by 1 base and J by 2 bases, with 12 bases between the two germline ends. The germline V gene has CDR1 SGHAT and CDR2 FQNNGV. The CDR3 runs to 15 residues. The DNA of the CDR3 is TGTGCCAGCAGCTTAGTAATAGCGGAGCCCTACGAGCAGTACTTC. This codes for CASSLVIAEPYEQYF.

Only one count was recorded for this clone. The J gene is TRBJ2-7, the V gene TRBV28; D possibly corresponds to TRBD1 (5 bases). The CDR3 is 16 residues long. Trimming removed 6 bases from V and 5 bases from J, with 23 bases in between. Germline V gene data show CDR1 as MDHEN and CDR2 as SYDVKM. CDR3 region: CASRTGAAGNTHEQYF. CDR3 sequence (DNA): TGTGCCAGCAGAACGGGTGCGGCAGGGAATACCCACGAGCAGTACTTC.

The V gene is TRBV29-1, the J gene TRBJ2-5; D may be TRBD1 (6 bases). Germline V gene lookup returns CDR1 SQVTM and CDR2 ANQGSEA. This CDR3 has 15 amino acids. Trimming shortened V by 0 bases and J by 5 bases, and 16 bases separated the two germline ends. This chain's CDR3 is CSVEDRGGGMETQYF. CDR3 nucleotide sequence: TGCAGCGTTGAAGACAGGGGTGGAGGAATGGAGACCCAGTACTTC.

Written as DNA, the CDR3 is TGTGCCAGCAGGACAGGGAACACTGAAGCTTTCTTT. The encoded protein is CASRTGNTEAFF. The chain links TRBV27 to TRBJ1-1; D possibly corresponds to TRBD1 (6 bases). The CDR3 length is 12 residues. The germline V gene has CDR1 MNHEY and CDR2 SMNVEV (reference sequence). Trimming cost V 6 bases and J 1 base, with 6 bases left between them.

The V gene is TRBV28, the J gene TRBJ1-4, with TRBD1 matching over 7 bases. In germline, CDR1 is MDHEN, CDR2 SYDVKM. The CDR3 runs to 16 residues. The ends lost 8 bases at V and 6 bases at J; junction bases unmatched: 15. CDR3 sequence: CASAFLHRGNDEKLFF. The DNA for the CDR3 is TGTGCCAGCGCTTTCCTTCACAGGGGTAACGATGAAAAACTGTTTTTT. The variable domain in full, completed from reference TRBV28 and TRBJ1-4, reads DVKVTQSSRYLVKRTGEKVFLECVQDMDHENMFWYRQDPGLGLRLIYFSYDVKMKEKGDIPEGYSVSREKKERFSLILESASTNQTSMYLCASAFLHRGNDEKLFFGSGTQLSVL.

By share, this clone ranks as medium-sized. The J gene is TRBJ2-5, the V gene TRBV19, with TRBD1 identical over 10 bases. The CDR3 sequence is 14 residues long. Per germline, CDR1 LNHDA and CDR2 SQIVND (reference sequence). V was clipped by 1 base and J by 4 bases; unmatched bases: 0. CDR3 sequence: CASSIGTGGETQYF. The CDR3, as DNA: TGTGCCAGTAGTATAGGGACAGGGGGAGAGACCCAGTACTTC.

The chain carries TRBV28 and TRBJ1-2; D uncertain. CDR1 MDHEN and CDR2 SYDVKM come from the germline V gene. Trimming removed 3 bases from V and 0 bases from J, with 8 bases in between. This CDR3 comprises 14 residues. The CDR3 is CASSLRAANYGYTF. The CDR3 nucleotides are TGTGCCAGCAGTTTGAGGGCAGCTAACTATGGCTACACCTTC.

The CDR3 loop is CASSLVAYGQGIAYGYTF. The CDR3 nucleotides read TGCGCCAGCAGCTTAGTGGCCTATGGGCAGGGTATTGCCTATGGCTACACCTTC. The chain uses TRBV5-1 and TRBJ1-2; TRBD1 is a possible D gene (5 bases). This CDR3 has 18 residues. Germline values: CDR1 SGHRS, CDR2 YFSETQ. V was clipped by 2 bases and J by 4 bases, with 24 bases between them. Supplemented by reference TRBV5-1 and TRBJ1-2, the full variable domain reads KAGVTQTPRYLIKTRGQQVTLSCSPISGHRSVSWYQQTPGQGLQFLFEYFSETQRNKGNFPGRFSGRQFSNSRSEMNVSTLELGDSALYLCASSLVAYGQGIAYGYTFGSGTRLTVV.

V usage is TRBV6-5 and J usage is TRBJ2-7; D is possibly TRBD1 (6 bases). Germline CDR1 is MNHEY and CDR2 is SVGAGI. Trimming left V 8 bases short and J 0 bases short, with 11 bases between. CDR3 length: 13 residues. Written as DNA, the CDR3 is TGTGCCAGCTCCCGGGACACCTCCTACGAGCAGTACTTC. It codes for CASSRDTSYEQYF.

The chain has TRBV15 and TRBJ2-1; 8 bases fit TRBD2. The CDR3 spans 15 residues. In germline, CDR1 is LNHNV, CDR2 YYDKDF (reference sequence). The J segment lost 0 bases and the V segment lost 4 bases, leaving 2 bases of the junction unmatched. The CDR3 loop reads CATSTGGSSYNEQFF. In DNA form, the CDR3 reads TGTGCCACCAGCACGGGGGGGAGCTCCTACAATGAGCAGTTCTTC.

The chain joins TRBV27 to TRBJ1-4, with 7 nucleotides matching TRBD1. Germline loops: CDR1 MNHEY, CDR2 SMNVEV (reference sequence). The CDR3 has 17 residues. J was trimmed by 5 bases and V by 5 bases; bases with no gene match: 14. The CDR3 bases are TGTGCCAGCAGTCCGTCCCGGGACAGAGAGAGGAATGAAAAACTGTTTTTT. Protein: CASSPSRDRERNEKLFF.